The clone carrying this T cell receptor beta chain has a handful of counts. They built TCR cDNA with 5'RACE template switching, a step that put in a universal primer site and UMIs. TCRdb re-called the 5' RACE reads through MiXCR, storing one row per CDR3 protein. The sample contains 50,000 to 60,000 distinct CDR3 sequences, more than 6.5% of which appear only once. These data come from a study of T cells after yellow fever vaccination. Per germline, CDR1 MNHEY and CDR2 SVGEGT. The CDR3 runs 13 residues. Between the trimmed V and J ends, which lost 2 bases and 5 bases, there was a span of 7 bases. General study findings and limits: It was the secondary response that reached its peak faster, day 5 versus 15, but it was weaker. Subsequent to the booster, the majority of primary-vaccination clones reappeared (approximately 95% CD4, 70% to 90% CD8).

The sample consisted of CD8+ T cells not binding an NS4B(214-222) dextramer, sorted from PBMCs, taken about 41 days after the first yellow fever vaccination. This clonotype originated in a man between 18 and 35 years old who received the YFV17D yellow fever vaccine. The rearrangement uses TRBV6-2 or TRBV6-3 and TRBJ2-1; D ambiguous. CDR3 nucleotide sequence: TGTGCCAGCAGTTACGGTTCGGACAATGAGCAGTTCTTC. This sequence encodes CASSYGSDNEQFF.